This T cell receptor beta chain originates from a study of quantifying T cell responses using KT2 cells. Study context: Reverse transcription used primers in the TCR alpha and beta constant regions. Under optimum conditions, T4 ligation efficiency was estimated at more than 9.5%.

An oligo carrying a UMI was ligated to the cDNA 3' end. First-round PCR used about 4 cycles and beta primers RC1.1 and RC1.2 covering TRBC1 and TRBC2. Using its own MiXCR run on the UMI-ligation and nested PCR reads, TCRdb lists one record per CDR3 protein. The table lists 40,000 to 50,000 distinct CDR3 sequences, about a sixth of them singletons. KT2, a clone with a known TCR, was spiked into unfractionated PBMC. This clonotype was obtained from a human donor. The sample was PBMCs spiked with cells of the T cell clone KT2.

In DNA, the CDR3 is TGTGCCAGCAGTCCACTACAGCGGGGGAGCTCTGGGGCCAACGTCCTGACTTTC. It specifies CASSPLQRGSSGANVLTF. The V call is TRBV6-1, the J call TRBJ2-6, with TRBD2 identical over 8 bases. V gave up 5 bases and J gave up 0 bases; unmatched junction bases: 9. This CDR3 has 18 residues. Germline loops: CDR1 MNHNS, CDR2 SASEGT.